This T cell receptor beta chain came from a study of OX40 agonist ivuxolimab in advanced cancers. Turning to the study itself: The dose of intravenous ivuxolimab that patients received every 2 weeks ranged from 0.01 to 10 mg/kg. Three patients responded partially, comprising one with hepatocellular carcinoma and two with cutaneous melanoma. Overall study findings and caveats: Among T cells, CD8+ cells averaged more expanded clones than CD4+ cells. Among patients with partial responses at 0.1-3.0 mg/kg, clonal expansion was among the lowest.

TCRdb keeps only in-frame clones here, not all; method: immunoSEQ multiplex PCR. The sample holds tens of thousands of clones, over 80% seen once. Trimming took 2 bases from V and 3 from J; bases not matched to a gene: 5. The CDR3 is 16 amino acids. Germline V gene sequence: CDR1 SGHRS, CDR2 YFSETQ. In the case of this clone: Its antigen is still unknown.

The source is an adult with an advanced solid tumor such as melanoma, head and neck, liver or kidney cancer. The starting material was CD4+ or CD8+ T cells sorted from blood, obtained in a trial of the OX40 agonist ivuxolimab. The rearrangement uses TRBV5-1 and TRBJ2-3; 11 nucleotides line up with TRBD2. The CDR3 sequence is CASSFSSGGRTDTQYF. CDR3 DNA sequence: TGCGCCAGCAGCTTCTCTAGCGGGGGGCGAACAGATACGCAGTATTTT.